This entry concerns a single T cell receptor (beta chain). The data were taken from a study of cytomegalovirus exposure and HLA in healthy donors. PCR was performed using 60 Vbeta and 13 Jbeta primers. Assay used: immunoSEQ multiplex PCR; TCRdb lists only in-frame clones, some missing. The sample shows around 130,000 clones, approximately 80% of them seen only once. The germline V gene has CDR1 SEHNR and CDR2 FQNEAQ (reference sequence). Trimming removed 5 bases from V and 6 bases from J, with 14 bases in between. CDR3 size: 13 residues. Sequenced material: PBMCs. The sequence was collected from a woman aged 55-70 years in good health and CMV-seronegative. The chain recombines TRBV7-9 with TRBJ2-7; D is unclear. The CDR3 sequence is CASSRSGASEQYF. Written as DNA, the CDR3 is TGTGCCAGCAGCAGATCTGGAGCGTCCGAGCAGTACTTC.